This T cell receptor (beta chain) was recovered during a study of blood T cells in healthy people across ages. The study's findings and limits: Diversity of TCR beta per million T cells declined in a roughly linear way with age. Strong correlation linked observed beta diversity and percent naive T cells.

Next came a second PCR, run for roughly 7 to 12 cycles, which used a sample-barcoded 5' primer along with a J-beta primer mix. TCRdb called the 5' RACE reads again in MiXCR, with one record for every CDR3 protein. The sample lists 1.5 million to 2 million distinct CDR3 sequences; roughly 27% were seen once. This CDR3 region has 14 residues. Per germline, CDR1 ENHRY and CDR2 SYGVKD. V lost 5 bases and J lost 3; bases outside the gene matches: 5. This clonotype was seen only a few times. The antigen is undetermined. Researchers isolated at least 7 million PBMCs per sample. Material: blood. The chain carries TRBV10-3 and TRBJ2-7; 9 bases are shared with TRBD2. The source is a woman aged 25-40 years in good health. CDR3 coding DNA: TGTGCCATCAGTCACCCGACTAGCGGCTACGAGCAGTACTTC. Translating it yields CAISHPTSGYEQYF.